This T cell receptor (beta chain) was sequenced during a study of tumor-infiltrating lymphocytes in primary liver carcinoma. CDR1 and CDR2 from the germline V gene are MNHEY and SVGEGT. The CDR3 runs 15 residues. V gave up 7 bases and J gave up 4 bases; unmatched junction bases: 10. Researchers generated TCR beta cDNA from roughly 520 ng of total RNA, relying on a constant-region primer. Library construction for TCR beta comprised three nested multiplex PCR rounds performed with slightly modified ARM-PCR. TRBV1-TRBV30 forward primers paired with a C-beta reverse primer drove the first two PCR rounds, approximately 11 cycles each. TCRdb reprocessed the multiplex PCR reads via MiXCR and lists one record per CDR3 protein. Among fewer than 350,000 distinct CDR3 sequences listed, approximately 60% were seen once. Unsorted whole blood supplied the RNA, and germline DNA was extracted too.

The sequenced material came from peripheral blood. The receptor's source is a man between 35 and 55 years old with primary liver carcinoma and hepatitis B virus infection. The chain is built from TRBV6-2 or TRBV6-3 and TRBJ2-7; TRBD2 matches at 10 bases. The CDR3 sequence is CASIKVSGRSYEQYF. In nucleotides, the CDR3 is TGTGCCAGCATCAAGGTTAGCGGGAGGTCGTACGAGCAGTACTTC.